This entry lists 3 T cell receptor beta chains sequenced from one sample in a study of T cell responses to AZD1222 COVID-19 vaccine. Generated by immunoSEQ multiplex PCR, the TCRdb table keeps only in-frame clones and is missing some. The sample consists of roughly 100,000 clones, more than 85% of them appearing once. The sequenced sample was peripheral blood, obtained on day 0 of AZD1222 vaccination. Receptors were obtained from an adult in good health.

The count of this clone is one. The V call is TRBV9, the J call TRBJ2-5; D possibly matches TRBD1 or TRBD2 (5 bases each). V was shortened by 3 bases and J by 5 bases, with 17 bases between the two germline ends. The CDR3 runs 15 residues. Germline CDR1 SGDLS, CDR2 YYNGEE. CDR3: CASSAGTPGQETQYF. CDR3 nucleotide sequence: TGTGCCAGCAGCGCAGGGACGCCTGGCCAGGAGACCCAGTACTTC. The entire variable domain, with the rest obtained from reference TRBV9 and TRBJ2-5, is as follows: DSGVTQTPKHLITATGQRVTLRCSPRSGDLSVYWYQQSLDQGLQFLIQYYNGEERAKGNILERFSAQQFPDLHSELNLSSLELGDSALYFCASSAGTPGQETQYFGPGTRLLVL.

This clone was seen repeatedly, ten times or more. The chain uses TRBV11-2 and TRBJ2-7; 9 nucleotides agree with TRBD1. Germline V lookup: CDR1 SGHAT, CDR2 FQNNGV. The trim removed 4 bases at V and 5 bases at J, leaving 9 bases unmatched. The CDR3 contains 15 residues. The CDR3 sequence: CASSWPGTGWNEQYF. As DNA, the CDR3 is TGTGCCAGCAGCTGGCCCGGGACAGGGTGGAACGAGCAGTACTTC.

The rearrangement joins TRBV19 to TRBJ2-7; possibly TRBD2 for D (6 bases). Germline V gives CDR1 LNHDA, CDR2 SQIVND (reference sequence). The ends were cut back, 2 bases at V and 2 bases at J, with 22 bases in the middle. The CDR3 covers 18 residues. CDR3 residues: CASSISLGAGGQPYEQYF. In nucleotides, the CDR3 is TGTGCCAGTAGTATATCCCTCGGGGCAGGAGGGCAGCCCTACGAGCAGTACTTC.